Below, 32 T cell receptor beta chains from the same sample are listed, as sequenced in a study of blood T cell repertoires in COVID-19. TCRdb's table, derived via immunoSEQ multiplex PCR, lists solely in-frame clones and lacks some. The sample lists approximately 250,000 clones, 75% to 85% seen once, with over 4.5% in the top ten. Material for sequencing was peripheral blood. These receptors all stem from a human donor in a cohort sampled during active COVID-19.

The chain joins TRBV5-8 to TRBJ2-3, with D possibly TRBD2 on 5 matching bases. The V end was cut by 0 bases, the J end by 0 bases, with 8 bases between. CDR3 length equals 15 residues. The germline gives CDR1 SGHTS, CDR2 YDEGEE. CDR3: CASSLAGISTDTQYF. In DNA form, the CDR3 reads TGTGCCAGCAGCTTGGCGGGAATTAGCACAGATACGCAGTATTTT.

This chain uses TRBV5-1 with TRBJ2-5, with a weak D call TRBD2 (7 bases). This CDR3 region has 17 residues. Germline values: CDR1 SGHRS, CDR2 YFSETQ. Between the trimmed V and J ends, which lost 6 bases and 1 base, there was a span of 22 bases. The DNA for the CDR3 is TGCGCCAGCACCCCGGGGAGGGGGGCACCGGGCCAAGAGACCCAGTACTTC. Amino acids: CASTPGRGAPGQETQYF.

The chain is built from TRBV19 and TRBJ1-4; 9 positions match TRBD1. V was pared by 3 bases and J by 5 bases, with 4 bases of the junction left unmatched. Germline-derived CDR1 and CDR2 are LNHDA and SQIVND (reference sequence). The CDR3 contains 15 residues. The DNA of the CDR3 is TGTGCCAGTAGTATGGAGGGGACAGGGAATGAAAAACTGTTTTTT. This encodes CASSMEGTGNEKLFF.

The J gene is TRBJ2-5, the V gene TRBV3-1 (or the pseudogene TRBV3-2); 9 bases match TRBD1. The CDR3 contains 15 residues. V lost 5 bases and J lost 5; bases outside the gene matches: 9. CDR1 LGHDT and CDR2 YNNKEL come from the germline V gene (reference sequence). The CDR3 DNA follows: TGTGCCAGCAGCAAACGTGGGGGACAGGGTGAGACCCAGTACTTC. As protein: CASSKRGGQGETQYF.

This clone was seen repeatedly, ten times or more. This chain links TRBV11-2 with TRBJ2-2, with D unresolved. Germline V lookup: CDR1 SGHAT, CDR2 FQNNGV. The V and J ends lost 4 bases and 7 bases respectively, with 10 bases between them. The CDR3 has 13 residues. The CDR3 bases are TGTGCCAGCAGCTCCCTCCGGGTCGGGGAGCTGTTTTTT. It yields the protein CASSSLRVGELFF.

The V and J genes are TRBV6-5 and TRBJ2-7, with TRBD1 matching over 10 bases. Germline V gives CDR1 MNHEY, CDR2 SVGAGI. V shed 10 bases and J 4 bases; nucleotides not matched to a gene: 7. The CDR3 covers 13 residues. CDR3 nucleotides: TGTGCCACCGCTGGGGGACAGGGGTACGAGCAGTACTTC. Translating gives CATAGGQGYEQYF.

This clone has just a few counts. The V and J genes are TRBV29-1 and TRBJ1-1, with a weak D call TRBD1 (5 bases). In germline, CDR1 is SQVTM, CDR2 ANQGSEA. CDR3 length: 13 residues. The V end lost 7 bases, the J end lost 5 bases, and 17 bases lay between the germline ends. The CDR3: CSATVGGRTEAFF. As DNA, the CDR3 is TGCAGCGCCACAGTGGGGGGAAGGACTGAAGCTTTCTTT.

This clone was observed a handful of times. A read error may produce the germline difference seen at one junction end. V is TRBV2 and J is TRBJ1-6; TRBD1 might be the D (5 bases). In germline, CDR1 is SNHLY, CDR2 FYNNEI. This CDR3 spans 13 amino acids. This CDR3 is CASNEGEFSPLHF. As DNA, the CDR3 is TGTGCCAGCAATGAAGGGGAGTTTTCACCCCTCCACTTT.

This sequence joins TRBV12-5 and TRBJ2-3; 7 bases are shared with TRBD2. The CDR3 length is 14 residues. Germline V CDR1 and CDR2: LGHNT, FRNRAP. Trimming cost V 1 base and J 3 bases; bases outside gene matches: 1. The CDR3: CASGLAGGTDTQYF. In nucleotides, the CDR3 is TGTGCTAGTGGTTTGGCCGGGGGGACAGATACGCAGTATTTT. Based on the CDR3 plus reference TRBV12-5 and TRBJ2-3, the full variable domain is DARVTQTPRHKVTEMGQEVTMRCQPILGHNTVFWYRQTMMQGLELLAYFRNRAPLDDSGMPKDRFSAEMPDATLATLKIQPSEPRDSAVYFCASGLAGGTDTQYFGPGTRLTVL.

The V call is TRBV5-4, the J call TRBJ2-3; 10 nucleotides agree with TRBD2. The CDR3 has 16 residues. Germline CDR1 SGHNT, CDR2 YYREEE (reference sequence). V lost 0 bases and J lost 0; bases outside the gene matches: 1. CDR3 sequence reads: CASSLALAGSTDTQYF. CDR3 sequence (DNA): TGTGCCAGCAGCTTGGCACTAGCGGGAAGCACAGATACGCAGTATTTT.

This chain joins TRBV12-5 and TRBJ2-7; 12 bases map to TRBD1. J lost 5 bases, V lost 3 bases, and 5 bases had no gene match. This CDR3 has 15 residues. The germline V gene has CDR1 LGHNT and CDR2 FRNRAP. In DNA, the CDR3 is TGTGCTAGTGGTTTCCGGGACAGGGGGCCCCACGAGCAGTACTTC. Amino acids: CASGFRDRGPHEQYF.

The chain employs TRBV11-2 and TRBJ2-2; D may be TRBD1 (6 bases). The V end was cut by 5 bases, the J end by 8 bases, with 9 bases between. CDR3 size: 12 residues. The germline gives CDR1 SGHAT, CDR2 FQNNGV. The DNA of the CDR3 is TGTGCCAGCAGCCACAGGGTTGGGGAGCTGTTTTTT. It is translated as CASSHRVGELFF.

The chain is built from TRBV18 and TRBJ2-3, with TRBD2 matching 8 bases. Trimming removed 1 base from V and 1 base from J; junction bases left unmatched: 13. This CDR3 contains 19 residues. CDR1 KGHSH and CDR2 LQKENI come from the germline V gene. CDR3 amino acids: CASSPLGTFTSGGTDTQYF. CDR3 in DNA: TGTGCCAGCTCACCACTTGGAACCTTTACTAGCGGCGGCACAGATACGCAGTATTTT.

The rearrangement joins TRBV20-1 to TRBJ2-2, with 8 positions matching TRBD2. The CDR3 sequence is 15 residues long. V shed 3 bases and J 5 bases; nucleotides not matched to a gene: 8. Germline V gives CDR1 DFQATT, CDR2 SNEGSKA (reference sequence). The CDR3 loop reads CSASGAGVRTGELFF. CDR3 nucleotides: TGCAGTGCTAGTGGAGCGGGAGTACGGACCGGGGAGCTGTTTTTT.

The V and J genes are TRBV9 and TRBJ1-1; 7 nucleotides agree with TRBD1. Trimming took 0 bases from V and 1 from J; bases not matched to a gene: 0. CDR3 length: 14 residues. CDR1 is SGDLS and CDR2 is YYNGEE in the germline V gene. The CDR3: CASSVAGGNTEAFF. The CDR3 nucleotides read TGTGCCAGCAGCGTAGCAGGGGGGAACACTGAAGCTTTCTTT.

The V and J genes are TRBV5-3 and TRBJ2-1; 7 bases agree with TRBD2. TRBV5-3 is sorted into the ORF group, with uncertain function. The CDR3 totals 20 residues. Losses at the gene ends were 4 bases for V and 8 bases for J; bases not matched to a gene: 27. Written as DNA, the CDR3 is TGTGCCAGAAGCCCGGCGGGAGATCGGTTCCACTGGACTAGGAATGATGAGCAGTTCTTC. This translates into CARSPAGDRFHWTRNDEQFF.

This chain connects TRBV2 to TRBJ2-7; 9 nucleotides line up with TRBD1. After removal of 7 bases from V and 3 bases from J, the junction contained 7 bases not matched to a gene. The CDR3 runs 14 residues. The V gene's germline CDR1 is SNHLY and CDR2 FYNNEI. The DNA for the CDR3 is TGTGCCAGCAACCCGGGACAGGGAGGCTACGAGCAGTACTTC. This codes for CASNPGQGGYEQYF.

V and J are TRBV10-3 and TRBJ2-5; 8 bases are a match to TRBD1. The trim removed 4 bases at V and 1 base at J, leaving 5 bases unmatched. This CDR3 has 15 residues. CDR1 and CDR2 from the germline V gene are ENHRY and SYGVKD. For the CDR3, the DNA is TGTGCCATCAGTGGTAAAGGACAGGGCCAAGAGACCCAGTACTTC. Translation gives CAISGKGQGQETQYF.

This clone turned up a few times. V and J are TRBV5-1 and TRBJ1-6; 7 bases fit TRBD1. The germline CDR1 and CDR2 sequences are SGHRS and YFSETQ. Trimming removed 7 bases from V and 8 bases from J; junction bases left unmatched: 9. The CDR3 runs 14 residues. CDR3 sequence reads: CASGPTGLHSPLHF. The CDR3 coding sequence is TGCGCCAGCGGTCCGACAGGGTTGCATTCACCCCTCCACTTT.

This clone was found a few times. The chain joins TRBV18 to TRBJ1-2, with D perhaps matching TRBD1 (6 bases). This CDR3 is built from 14 residues. The germline V gene encodes CDR1 KGHSH and CDR2 LQKENI. V lost 4 bases and J lost 7, with 16 bases in between. The CDR3 is CASSLKPVGAGYTF. For the CDR3, the DNA is TGTGCCAGCTCACTAAAACCCGTGGGGGCTGGCTACACCTTC.

V and J are TRBV10-1 and TRBJ1-2; 9 bases line up with TRBD1. Losses at the gene ends were 3 bases for V and 6 bases for J; bases not matched to a gene: 8. CDR1 is WNHNN and CDR2 is SYGVQD in the germline V gene (reference sequence). The CDR3 has 15 residues. The CDR3 region is CASSEPGQGRNGYTF. The CDR3 DNA follows: TGCGCCAGCAGTGAACCGGGACAGGGAAGGAATGGCTACACCTTC.

This rearrangement joins TRBV3-1 (or the pseudogene TRBV3-2) to TRBJ1-2, with 7 bases identical to TRBD1. J was trimmed by 5 bases and V by 5 bases; bases with no gene match: 8. The CDR3 has 14 residues. Germline loops: CDR1 LGHDT, CDR2 YNNKEL (reference sequence). The CDR3 loop is CASSIPGQRYGYTF. The CDR3 DNA is TGTGCCAGCAGCATTCCGGGACAGCGTTATGGCTACACCTTC.

The chain carries TRBV18 and TRBJ2-7, with D perhaps TRBD2 (6 bases). V shed 3 bases and J shed 5 bases, with 17 bases lying between them. This CDR3 has 15 residues. Germline V gives CDR1 KGHSH, CDR2 LQKENI. The CDR3 is CASSPSPLANNEQYF. The CDR3 DNA follows: TGTGCCAGCTCACCGTCCCCACTAGCAAACAACGAGCAGTACTTC. The variable domain in full, completed from reference TRBV18 and TRBJ2-7, reads NAGVMQNPRHLVRRRGQEARLRCSPMKGHSHVYWYRQLPEEGLKFMVYLQKENIIDESGMPKERFSAEFPKEGPSILRIQQVVRGDSAAYFCASSPSPLANNEQYFGPGTRLTVT.

The V call is TRBV5-1, the J call TRBJ2-3; the match to TRBD2 covers 9 bases. Germline V gene lookup returns CDR1 SGHRS and CDR2 YFSETQ. The CDR3 is made up of 15 amino acids. Losses at the gene ends were 4 bases for V and 6 bases for J; bases not matched to a gene: 9. CDR3 DNA sequence: TGCGCCAGCAGCACGCAGCAGCGGGAGGTGGATACGCAGTATTTT. Translation: CASSTQQREVDTQYF.

The chain employs TRBV10-3 and TRBJ1-1, with TRBD1 matching over 9 bases. V lost 4 bases to trimming and J lost 2 bases; unmatched junction nucleotides: 2. Germline V gene lookup returns CDR1 ENHRY and CDR2 SYGVKD. This CDR3 is built from 14 residues. The CDR3 reads CAISGTGANTEAFF. Written as DNA, the CDR3 is TGTGCCATCAGTGGGACAGGGGCCAACACTGAAGCTTTCTTT.

The rearrangement joins TRBV7-2 to TRBJ2-7, with a possible D match to TRBD2 (5 bases). V was clipped by 1 base and J by 6 bases, with 13 bases between them. Per the germline V gene, CDR1 is SGHTA and CDR2 is FQGNSA. There are 14 residues in the CDR3. The CDR3: CASSLVGSASEQYF. The CDR3 DNA reads TGTGCCAGCAGCTTAGTTGGTAGCGCTTCCGAGCAGTACTTC.

The V and J genes are TRBV4-2 and TRBJ2-1; 7 bases fit TRBD2. This CDR3 comprises 14 residues. The ends lost 7 bases at V and 7 bases at J; junction bases unmatched: 10. CDR1 is LGHNA and CDR2 is YNFKEQ in the germline V gene. The DNA for the CDR3 is TGTGCCAGCAAGAGGGCGGGAGTAGTAAATGAGCAGTTCTTC. This gives the protein CASKRAGVVNEQFF.

This sequence joins TRBV7-9 and TRBJ1-2; D not resolved. CDR3 length: 14 residues. CDR1 SEHNR and CDR2 FQNEAQ come from the germline V gene (reference sequence). Trimming removed 1 base at V and 8 bases at J, with 14 bases between. The CDR3 region has the DNA TGTGCCAGCAGCTTAGTATCGGGGTTGAGAGGCTACACCTTC. This codes for CASSLVSGLRGYTF.

In regard to this clone: A junction end diverges from the germline sequence, so it may reflect a read error. The chain employs TRBV28 and TRBJ2-7; TRBD1 matches at 8 bases. Germline CDR1 and CDR2: MDHEN and SYDVKM. CDR3 length: 12 amino acids. CDR3 sequence (DNA): TGTGCCAGCAGTTACACGGACAGGGACACAGACTTC. Translating it yields CASSYTDRDTDF.

The V and J genes are TRBV5-1 and TRBJ1-1; TRBD1 aligns across 9 bases. Germline lookup yields CDR1 SGHRS and CDR2 YFSETQ. The length of the CDR3 is 13 residues. V was pared by 5 bases and J by 6 bases, with 5 bases of the junction left unmatched. CDR3 DNA sequence: TGCGCCAGCAGTGCCGGGACAGGGTCTGAAGCTTTCTTT. This codes for CASSAGTGSEAFF.

The chain combines TRBV7-3 with TRBJ2-5; a possible D gene is TRBD1 (5 bases). Germline lookup yields CDR1 SGHTA and CDR2 FQGTGA. The CDR3 runs to 14 residues. V was clipped by 3 bases and J by 5 bases, with 13 bases between them. The CDR3 bases are TGTGCCAGCAGCTTGGACCCAGGGTCGGAGACCCAGTACTTC. Protein: CASSLDPGSETQYF. The entire variable domain, with the rest obtained from reference TRBV7-3 and TRBJ2-5, is as follows: GAGVSQTPSNKVTEKGKYVELRCDPISGHTALYWYRQSLGQGPEFLIYFQGTGAADDSGLPNDRFFAVRPEGSVSTLKIQRTERGDSAVYLCASSLDPGSETQYFGPGTRLLVL.

The chain recombines TRBV5-1 with TRBJ1-2, with 12 bases matching TRBD1. V shed 5 bases and J 4 bases; nucleotides not matched to a gene: 6. CDR3 size: 15 residues. CDR1 and CDR2 from the germline V gene are SGHRS and YFSETQ. CDR3 amino acids: CASSPGTGGFYGYTF. DNA of the CDR3: TGCGCCAGCAGTCCCGGGACAGGGGGCTTCTATGGCTACACCTTC.